This T cell receptor beta chain was sequenced in a study of type 1 regulatory T cells. Looking at the study overall: This in vitro CD4 product, T-allo10, is enriched for Tr1 cells and alloantigen-specific.

Germline V gene lookup returns CDR1 SGHKS and CDR2 YYEKEE (reference sequence). Germline trimming cut 4 bases from V and 6 bases from J; bases unmatched to any gene: 11. The CDR3 extends over 16 amino acids. With respect to this clonotype: Its specificity is not known.

TCRdb reprocessed the reads with MiXCR, giving one entry per CDR3 protein. The sample shows around 62,000 distinct CDR3 sequences, nearly 65% of them seen only once. Sequenced material: cultured T cells, either the whole culture or a sorted T cell fraction (not recorded which). Documented subset: Tr1-enriched cell product generated in vitro against host alloantigens. The clonotype was recovered from a human donor in good health. The J gene is TRBJ2-2, the V gene TRBV5-5; TRBD2 matches at 8 bases. The CDR3 reads CASSIDRAGVSGELFF. CDR3 nucleotide sequence: TGTGCCAGCAGCATTGACAGAGCGGGAGTTTCCGGGGAGCTGTTTTTT.